One T cell receptor (beta chain) is described in this entry. Its antigen is not identified. The record originates from a study of T cell responses to AZD1222 COVID-19 vaccine. Overall study context: Some second doses came at about 4 weeks and others at about 12 weeks; these were pooled. Overall study findings and caveats: Seropositive status at baseline applied to only 5 to 7 AZD1222 recipients. The donor group comprised mostly white British people and more females; the analysis possibly underestimated clonal diversity. There were repertoire samples only from the period after the peak T cell response.

Germline loops: CDR1 LGHDT, CDR2 YNNKEL (reference sequence). This CDR3 has 12 amino acids. Trimming removed 8 bases from V and 8 bases from J, with 15 bases in between. The assay was immunoSEQ multiplex PCR, and TCRdb's table has in-frame clones only and misses some. The table includes more than 70,000 clones, 90% detected once. The V call is TRBV3-1 (or the pseudogene TRBV3-2), the J call TRBJ1-1; D gene uncertain. Material: peripheral blood, obtained on day 0 of AZD1222 vaccination. This clonotype was obtained from an adult in good health. The CDR3 nucleotides are TGTGCCAGCGGTGGATCGGGCTTAGAAGCTTTCTTT. This translates into CASGGSGLEAFF.